This entry features one T cell receptor (beta chain) sequence. Its antigen is as yet unknown. Here immunoSEQ multiplex PCR was the method, and the copy in TCRdb shows in-frame clones only, minus some. The profile covers over 85,000 clones, with 81% appearing a single time and 15% to 20% taken by the ten largest. The sample comes from a study of PD-1 blockade in classical Hodgkin lymphoma. The J segment lost 4 bases and the V segment lost 2 bases, leaving 6 bases of the junction unmatched. The CDR3 length is 16 residues. CDR1 is MNHNY, CDR2 SVGAGI, per germline (reference sequence). All patients relapsed after autologous stem cell transplantation, and brentuximab vedotin exposure varied. General study findings and limits: What drove the repertoire differences, possibly disease activity or prior therapy, has not been defined. Relapsed/refractory patients reportedly had lower baseline diversity than newly diagnosed patients.

The source is a human donor with classical Hodgkin lymphoma. V and J are TRBV6-6 and TRBJ2-1; TRBD2 matches 9 bases. This specimen consisted of peripheral blood mononuclear cells (PBMCs), obtained before the second cycle of nivolumab. The chain's CDR3 is CASSYNAGGRYNEQFF. The DNA for the CDR3 is TGTGCCAGCAGTTACAATGCGGGAGGGCGGTACAATGAGCAGTTCTTC.